This T cell receptor (beta chain) came from a study of blood T cell repertoires in COVID-19. V was trimmed by 6 bases and J by 10 bases, leaving 12 bases between them. The CDR3 length is 11 residues. Assay used: immunoSEQ multiplex PCR; TCRdb lists only in-frame clones, some missing. The sample has approximately 200,000 clones, around 86% seen once; the top ten hold under 3.5%. Sequenced: peripheral blood. The sequence derives from a woman aged 25 to 39 with active or convalescent COVID-19. This chain uses TRBV12-3 or TRBV12-4 with TRBJ1-1; maybe TRBD1 (6 bases). CDR3 coding DNA: TGTGCCAGCAGCCGGGGGGGGCGAGCTTTCTTT. Protein sequence: CASSRGGRAFF.